Presented here are 32 T cell receptor beta chains from one specimen sequenced in a study of T cell changes during pregnancy in multiple sclerosis. Clones were read by immunoSEQ multiplex PCR, and TCRdb kept only the in-frame ones, dropping some. The profile shows about 70,000 clones, around 92% of them singletons. The source material was CD8+ T cells from peripheral blood mononuclear cells, sampled in the third trimester of pregnancy. These receptors were obtained from a female donor in good health, enrolled as a control in a pregnancy study.

The chain recombines TRBV9 with TRBJ2-5, with 12 nucleotides matching TRBD2. The CDR3 covers 15 residues. Germline V gene sequence: CDR1 SGDLS, CDR2 YYNGEE. V shed 4 bases, J shed 4 bases, and the junction held 5 bases outside the gene matches. The CDR3 DNA is TGTGCCAGCAGCTCTACTAGCGGGGGGTCAGAGACCCAGTACTTC. Protein product: CASSSTSGGSETQYF. Together with reference TRBV9 and TRBJ2-5, the CDR3 gives the full variable domain: DSGVTQTPKHLITATGQRVTLRCSPRSGDLSVYWYQQSLDQGLQFLIQYYNGEERAKGNILERFSAQQFPDLHSELNLSSLELGDSALYFCASSSTSGGSETQYFGPGTRLLVL.

The rearrangement uses TRBV4-3 and TRBJ1-2; TRBD1 is a possible D gene (5 bases). This CDR3 has 16 residues. The V gene's germline CDR1 is LGHNA and CDR2 YSLEER. Trimming took 0 bases from V and 5 from J, leaving 16 bases between them. This CDR3 is CASSQDMDGHPYGYTF. CDR3 in DNA: TGCGCCAGCAGCCAAGATATGGACGGACATCCTTATGGCTACACCTTC.

V is TRBV19 and J is TRBJ2-1; D is unclear. Germline CDR1 LNHDA, CDR2 SQIVND (reference sequence). This CDR3 has 14 residues. Deletions cut 10 bases from V and 0 bases from J, with 13 bases between. For the CDR3, the DNA is TGTGCCACCACGAGTGCGCGCTCCTACAATGAGCAGTTCTTC. Its protein product is CATTSARSYNEQFF.

This clone was detected once. The rearrangement uses TRBV9 and TRBJ1-2; D call uncertain. The ends were cut back, 6 bases at V and 0 bases at J, with 12 bases in the middle. The CDR3 extends over 14 amino acids. Germline V gene lookup returns CDR1 SGDLS and CDR2 YYNGEE. The CDR3 loop is CASTNSPSNYGYTF. The CDR3 DNA sequence: TGTGCCAGCACCAACTCCCCTTCTAACTATGGCTACACCTTC. The full variable domain, completed using reference TRBV9 and TRBJ1-2, is DSGVTQTPKHLITATGQRVTLRCSPRSGDLSVYWYQQSLDQGLQFLIQYYNGEERAKGNILERFSAQQFPDLHSELNLSSLELGDSALYFCASTNSPSNYGYTFGSGTRLTVV.

This chain connects TRBV29-1 to TRBJ1-1; possible D gene TRBD1, 5 bases. V was pared by 0 bases and J by 5 bases, with 19 bases between. This CDR3 spans 16 amino acids. Germline loops: CDR1 SQVTM, CDR2 ANQGSEA. Here the CDR3 reads CSVEDLGSGGGTEAFF. CDR3 nucleotides: TGCAGCGTTGAAGATCTCGGTTCCGGGGGTGGGACTGAAGCTTTCTTT.

The J gene is TRBJ1-2, the V gene TRBV4-2; no definite D call. Trimming stripped 8 bases from V and 8 bases from J, with 12 bases between. Germline V gene sequence: CDR1 LGHNA, CDR2 YNFKEQ. This CDR3 is 11 amino acids long. CDR3 sequence: CASWGGQGYTF. The CDR3 bases are TGTGCCAGCTGGGGAGGGCAGGGCTACACCTTC.

The chain has TRBV4-1 and TRBJ1-1; perhaps TRBD1 as D (5 bases). The CDR3 loop spans 14 amino acids. CDR1 and CDR2 (germline): MGHRA, YSYEKL. The V gene lost 0 bases and the J gene lost 4 bases, with 9 bases spanning the gap. The chain's CDR3 is CASSQEGAITEAFF. CDR3 DNA sequence: TGCGCCAGCAGCCAAGAAGGGGCTATCACTGAAGCTTTCTTT.

V gene TRBV9 combines with J gene TRBJ1-3; the D is unclear. Trimming took 2 bases from V and 0 from J, leaving 9 bases between them. The CDR3 spans 15 residues. CDR1 is SGDLS, CDR2 YYNGEE, per germline. The CDR3 nucleotides are TGTGCCAGCAGCGTCCTCGAGTACTCTGGAAACACCATATATTTT. Protein: CASSVLEYSGNTIYF.

This chain connects TRBV19 to TRBJ1-1, with D uncertain. The V end lost 3 bases, the J end lost 1 base, and 9 bases lay between the germline ends. CDR1 LNHDA and CDR2 SQIVND come from the germline V gene (reference sequence). The CDR3 is made up of 14 amino acids. The CDR3 DNA follows: TGTGCCAGTAGTATGCTACCGGGGAACACTGAAGCTTTCTTT. Protein sequence: CASSMLPGNTEAFF.

The chain combines TRBV4-1 with TRBJ2-1; D is unclear. The CDR3 contains 17 residues. CDR1 and CDR2 (germline): MGHRA, YSYEKL. Trimming shortened V by 0 bases and J by 2 bases, and 14 bases separated the two germline ends. The DNA of the CDR3 is TGCGCCAGCAGCCAAGAGGGTATCCCTAGTACCTACAATGAGCAGTTCTTC. It encodes CASSQEGIPSTYNEQFF.

The chain uses TRBV27 and TRBJ2-2; D is ambiguous. Trimming removed 1 base at V and 1 base at J, with 7 bases between. The CDR3 totals 15 residues. The germline V gene has CDR1 MNHEY and CDR2 SMNVEV (reference sequence). In nucleotides, the CDR3 is TGTGCCAGCAGTTTATTCGCGGAGAACACCGGGGAGCTGTTTTTT. It yields the protein CASSLFAENTGELFF.

This clone was counted between two and nine times. The V gene is TRBV9, the J gene TRBJ1-1; the D gene is possibly TRBD1 (5 bases). CDR1 is SGDLS, CDR2 YYNGEE, per germline. This CDR3 is built from 15 residues. The V end was cut by 3 bases, the J end by 4 bases, with 16 bases between. The CDR3 DNA reads as TGTGCCAGCAGCGAGGGCGGGGGTAGGGGCACTGAAGCTTTCTTT. This encodes CASSEGGGRGTEAFF.

The chain uses TRBV6-4 and TRBJ2-1; 10 bases line up with TRBD1. The CDR3 totals 14 residues. After removal of 2 bases from V and 5 bases from J, the junction contained 0 bases not matched to a gene. Germline V lookup: CDR1 MRHNA, CDR2 SNTAGT. The CDR3 is CASSDGTGDNEQFF. CDR3 nucleotides: TGTGCCAGCAGTGACGGGACAGGGGACAATGAGCAGTTCTTC.

This CDR3 reads CASSSAGGLGTEAFF. The CDR3 bases are TGTGCCAGCAGCTCAGCAGGGGGGCTGGGCACTGAAGCTTTCTTT. V gene TRBV13 combines with J gene TRBJ1-1; 7 bases line up with TRBD1. Unmatched junction bases numbered 9, after V lost 4 bases and J lost 4 bases. The germline V gene encodes CDR1 PRHDT and CDR2 FYEKMQ (reference sequence). The CDR3 has 15 amino acids.

V usage is TRBV6-6 and J usage is TRBJ2-7; 12 bases align to TRBD2. Germline V gives CDR1 MNHNY, CDR2 SVGAGI (reference sequence). CDR3 length: 15 amino acids. J was trimmed by 6 bases and V by 2 bases; bases with no gene match: 5. The CDR3 DNA reads TGTGCCAGCAGTTACCTAGCGGGGGGGCTCTCCGAGCAGTACTTC. Its translation: CASSYLAGGLSEQYF.

This clone was observed a single time. The J gene is TRBJ2-5, the V gene TRBV4-1; no reliable D call. V dropped 1 base and J dropped 7 bases, with 13 bases sitting between them. CDR1 MGHRA and CDR2 YSYEKL come from the germline V gene. CDR3 size: 14 residues. The chain's CDR3 is CASSQVEVTGTQYF. CDR3 sequence (DNA): TGCGCCAGCAGCCAAGTAGAGGTCACGGGGACCCAGTACTTC.

The rearrangement links TRBV15 to TRBJ1-5; possibly TRBD1 for D (6 bases). CDR3 size: 19 residues. CDR1 and CDR2 (germline): LNHNV, YYDKDF (reference sequence). With 0 bases removed from V and 0 bases from J, the gap between germline ends came to 18 bases. The CDR3 is CATSRDQGLLLYSNQPQHF. The CDR3 coding sequence is TGTGCCACCAGCAGAGATCAGGGGCTCCTTCTTTATAGCAATCAGCCCCAGCATTTT.

The rearrangement joins TRBV7-9 to TRBJ1-1; D is possibly TRBD1 (5 bases). V was cut by 11 bases and J by 4 bases, with 11 bases left in between. The germline gives CDR1 SEHNR, CDR2 FQNEAQ (reference sequence). This CDR3 has 11 residues. CDR3 residues: CAAQGGTEAFF. As DNA, the CDR3 is TGTGCCGCCCAGGGAGGCACTGAAGCTTTCTTT. The full variable domain, in which reference TRBV7-9 and TRBJ1-1 provide the parts outside the CDR3, is DTGVSQNPRHKITKRGQNVTFRCDPISEHNRLYWYRQTLGQGPEFLTYFQNEAQLEKSRLLSDRFSAERPKGSFSTLEIQRTEQGDSAMYLCAAQGGTEAFFGQGTRLTVV.

This sequence joins TRBV10-3 and TRBJ2-7; D is perhaps TRBD1 (6 bases). CDR1 is ENHRY and CDR2 is SYGVKD in the germline V gene. This CDR3 has 13 amino acids. V lost 2 bases to trimming and J lost 3 bases, with 8 bases between them. CDR3 sequence (DNA): TGTGCCATCAGTGAGGGACAGCTCTACGAGCAGTACTTC. Amino acids: CAISEGQLYEQYF.

The rearrangement links TRBV9 to TRBJ2-1; 8 positions agree with TRBD2. The CDR3 is 15 residues long. Trimming removed 1 base from V and 2 bases from J; junction bases left unmatched: 2. Germline values: CDR1 SGDLS, CDR2 YYNGEE. This CDR3 reads CASSVIGGAYNEQFF. In DNA, the CDR3 is TGTGCCAGCAGCGTAATCGGGGGGGCCTACAATGAGCAGTTCTTC.

The rearrangement links TRBV4-3 to TRBJ1-2, with D possibly TRBD1 on 6 matching bases. The germline V gene encodes CDR1 LGHNA and CDR2 YSLEER. Trimming took off 3 bases at V and 2 bases at J, with 16 bases between the two ends. The CDR3 consists of 16 residues. This chain's CDR3 is CASSHINRASNYGYTF. The CDR3 coding sequence is TGCGCCAGCAGCCATATCAACAGGGCCTCCAACTATGGCTACACCTTC.

CDR3 coding DNA: TGTGCCAGCGGACAGGCCGCTCGCTATGGCTACACCTTC. This translates into CASGQAARYGYTF. V and J are TRBV27 and TRBJ1-2, with 7 bases that match TRBD1. This CDR3 region has 13 residues. With V trimmed by 8 bases and J by 4 bases, 7 bases remained unmatched. Germline CDR1 is MNHEY and CDR2 is SMNVEV (reference sequence).

This sequence joins TRBV7-2 and TRBJ1-2; TRBD1 is a possible D gene (6 bases). The germline CDR1 and CDR2 sequences are SGHTA and FQGNSA. This CDR3 region has 16 residues. Deletions cut 1 base from V and 3 bases from J, with 15 bases between. CDR3 in amino acids: CASSLVLGAKDYGYTF. In DNA form, the CDR3 reads TGTGCCAGCAGCTTAGTACTGGGGGCGAAGGACTATGGCTACACCTTC.

This clone occurred once. The CDR3 here is CASSLASRDTEAFF. The CDR3 DNA follows: TGTGCCAGCAGCTTAGCCTCCCGTGACACTGAAGCTTTCTTT. The chain employs TRBV7-6 and TRBJ1-1; D not certain. This CDR3 region has 14 residues. Trimming took 0 bases from V and 3 from J, leaving 8 bases between them. Germline lookup yields CDR1 SGHVS and CDR2 FNYEAQ. The full variable domain, in which reference TRBV7-6 and TRBJ1-1 provide the parts outside the CDR3, is GAGVSQSPRYKVTKRGQDVALRCDPISGHVSLYWYRQALGQGPEFLTYFNYEAQQDKSGLPNDRFSAERPEGSISTLTIQRTEQRDSAMYRCASSLASRDTEAFFGQGTRLTVV.

This sequence joins TRBV2 and TRBJ2-1; 11 positions agree with TRBD2. J gave up 4 bases and V 6 bases, and 5 bases lay outside the gene matches. The CDR3 length is 15 residues. Germline-derived CDR1 and CDR2 are SNHLY and FYNNEI. DNA of the CDR3: TGTGCCAGCAGCCGGGGACTAGCGGCATACAATGAGCAGTTCTTC. As protein: CASSRGLAAYNEQFF.

This rearrangement joins TRBV6-5 to TRBJ1-1; 7 bases align to TRBD1. The junction had 7 bases not matched to a gene; V was cut back by 4 bases and J by 2 bases. This CDR3 has 15 amino acids. CDR1 is MNHEY and CDR2 is SVGAGI in the germline V gene. CDR3 coding DNA: TGTGCCAGCAGTTCGGGACAGCATTCAAACACTGAAGCTTTCTTT. Residues: CASSSGQHSNTEAFF.

The J gene is TRBJ1-1, the V gene TRBV9; D unclear. From germline, CDR1 is SGDLS and CDR2 YYNGEE. V lost 3 bases, J lost 0 bases, and 9 bases lay in between. The length of the CDR3 is 14 residues. The CDR3 region is CASSASPMNTEAFF. CDR3 coding DNA: TGTGCCAGCAGCGCGAGCCCCATGAACACTGAAGCTTTCTTT.

The chain links TRBV4-1 to TRBJ2-3; 11 positions match TRBD2. Trimming cost V 5 bases and J 3 bases; bases outside gene matches: 4. Germline-derived CDR1 and CDR2 are MGHRA and YSYEKL. The CDR3 runs 15 residues. CDR3 in DNA: TGCGCCAGCAGCACGGGACTAGCGGAAACAGATACGCAGTATTTT. This gives the protein CASSTGLAETDTQYF.

The gene calls are TRBV7-2 and TRBJ2-7; D may be TRBD1 (6 bases). Trimming shortened V by 5 bases and J by 9 bases, and 26 bases separated the two germline ends. CDR3 size: 16 residues. Germline loops: CDR1 SGHTA, CDR2 FQGNSA. CDR3 amino acids: CASSPRDTPGLRGQYF. The CDR3 coding sequence is TGTGCCAGCAGCCCCCGGGACACTCCCGGGCTTCGGGGGCAGTACTTC.

The rearrangement links TRBV4-3 to TRBJ1-3; D ambiguous. This CDR3 has 16 amino acids. In germline, CDR1 is LGHNA, CDR2 YSLEER. Trimming left V 3 bases short and J 4 bases short, with 16 bases between. CDR3 in DNA: TGCGCCAGCAGCCAGGGATCCGGGGAATTGGGAAACACCATATATTTT. It translates to CASSQGSGELGNTIYF.

This chain links TRBV19 with TRBJ2-1; 7 bases align to TRBD1. The V gene end was trimmed by 6 bases and the J gene end by 10 bases; junction bases not matched to a gene: 6. This CDR3 has 12 amino acids. Germline V gene sequence: CDR1 LNHDA, CDR2 SQIVND (reference sequence). The CDR3 DNA reads as TGTGCCAGTAGGTTCCGGACAGGCGAGCAGTTCTTC. It specifies CASRFRTGEQFF.

This chain connects TRBV7-6 to TRBJ2-2, with 11 bases fitting TRBD1. Germline values: CDR1 SGHVS, CDR2 FNYEAQ. CDR3 length: 19 residues. The V and J ends lost 1 base and 6 bases, in that order; junction bases with no gene match: 13. The CDR3 DNA reads TGTGCCAGCAGCTTAGATATCCCGGGACAGGGGGTATGGTCCGGGGAGCTGTTTTTT. Translation: CASSLDIPGQGVWSGELFF.